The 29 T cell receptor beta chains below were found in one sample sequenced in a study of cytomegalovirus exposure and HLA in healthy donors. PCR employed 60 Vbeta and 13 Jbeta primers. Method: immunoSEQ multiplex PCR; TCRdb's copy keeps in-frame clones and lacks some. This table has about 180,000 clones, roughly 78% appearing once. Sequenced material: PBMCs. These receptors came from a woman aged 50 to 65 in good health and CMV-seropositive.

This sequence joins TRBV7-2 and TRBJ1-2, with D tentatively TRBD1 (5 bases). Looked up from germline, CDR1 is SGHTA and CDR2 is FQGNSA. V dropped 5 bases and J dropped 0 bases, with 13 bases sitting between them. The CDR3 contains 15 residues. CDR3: CASSVEPGANYGYTF. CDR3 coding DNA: TGTGCCAGCAGCGTCGAACCGGGGGCTAACTATGGCTACACCTTC.

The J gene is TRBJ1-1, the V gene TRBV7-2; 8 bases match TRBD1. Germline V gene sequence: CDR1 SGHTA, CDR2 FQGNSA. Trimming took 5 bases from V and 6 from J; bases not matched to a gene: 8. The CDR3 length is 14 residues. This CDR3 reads CASSPRTGSAEAFF. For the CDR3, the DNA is TGTGCCAGCAGCCCGAGGACAGGGTCGGCTGAAGCTTTCTTT.

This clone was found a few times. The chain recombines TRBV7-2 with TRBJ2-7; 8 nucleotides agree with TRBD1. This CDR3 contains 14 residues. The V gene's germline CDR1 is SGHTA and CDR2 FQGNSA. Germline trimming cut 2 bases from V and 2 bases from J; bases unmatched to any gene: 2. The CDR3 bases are TGTGCCAGCAGCTTAAACAGGGGGACCTACGAGCAGTACTTC. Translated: CASSLNRGTYEQYF.

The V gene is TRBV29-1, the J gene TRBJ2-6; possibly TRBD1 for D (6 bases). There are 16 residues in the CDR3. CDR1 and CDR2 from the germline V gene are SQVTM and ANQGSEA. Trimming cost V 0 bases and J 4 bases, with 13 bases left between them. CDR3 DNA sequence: TGCAGCGTTGAAGAACCCCACAGGGTCGGGGCCAACGTCCTGACTTTC. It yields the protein CSVEEPHRVGANVLTF.

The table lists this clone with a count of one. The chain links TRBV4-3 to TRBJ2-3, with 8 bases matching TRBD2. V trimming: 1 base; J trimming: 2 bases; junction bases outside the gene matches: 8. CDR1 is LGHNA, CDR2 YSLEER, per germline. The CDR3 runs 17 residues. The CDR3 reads CASSQAPSGGLTDTQYF. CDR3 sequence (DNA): TGCGCCAGCAGCCAAGCTCCCAGCGGGGGACTCACAGATACGCAGTATTTT.

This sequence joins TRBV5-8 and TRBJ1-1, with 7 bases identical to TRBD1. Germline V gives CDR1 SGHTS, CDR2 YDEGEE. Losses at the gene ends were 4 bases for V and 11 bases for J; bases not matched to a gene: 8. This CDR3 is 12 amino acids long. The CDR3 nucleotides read TGTGCCAGCAGCATTACAGGGGATCGGGCTTTCTTT. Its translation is CASSITGDRAFF.

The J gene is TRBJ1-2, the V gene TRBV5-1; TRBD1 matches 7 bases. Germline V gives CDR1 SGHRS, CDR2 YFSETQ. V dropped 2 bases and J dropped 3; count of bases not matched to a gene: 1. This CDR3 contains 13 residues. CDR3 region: CASSFGTDYGYTF. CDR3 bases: TGCGCCAGCAGCTTCGGGACAGACTATGGCTACACCTTC. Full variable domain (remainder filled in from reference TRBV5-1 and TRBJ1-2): KAGVTQTPRYLIKTRGQQVTLSCSPISGHRSVSWYQQTPGQGLQFLFEYFSETQRNKGNFPGRFSGRQFSNSRSEMNVSTLELGDSALYLCASSFGTDYGYTFGSGTRLTVV.

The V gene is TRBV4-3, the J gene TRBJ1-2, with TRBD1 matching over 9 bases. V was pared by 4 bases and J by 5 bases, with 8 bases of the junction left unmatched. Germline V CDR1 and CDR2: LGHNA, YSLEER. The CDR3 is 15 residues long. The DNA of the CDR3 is TGCGCCAGCAGCCCTAACCATGGACAGGGGTATGGCTACACCTTC. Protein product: CASSPNHGQGYGYTF.

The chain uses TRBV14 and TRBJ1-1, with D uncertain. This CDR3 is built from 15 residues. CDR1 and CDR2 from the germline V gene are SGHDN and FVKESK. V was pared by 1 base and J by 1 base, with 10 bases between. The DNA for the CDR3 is TGTGCCAGCAGCCAAGCCTTCGGTCAGAACACTGAAGCTTTCTTT. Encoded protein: CASSQAFGQNTEAFF.

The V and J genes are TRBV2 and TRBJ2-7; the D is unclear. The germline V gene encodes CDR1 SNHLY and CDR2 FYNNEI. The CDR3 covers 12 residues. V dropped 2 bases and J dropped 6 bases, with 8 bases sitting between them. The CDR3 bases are TGTGCCAGCAGTGAAATCGGGTTCGAGCAGTACTTC. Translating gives CASSEIGFEQYF.

The CDR3 DNA reads TGTGCCAGCAGCCCAACAGGGACGGCTGGAAACACCATATATTTT. Amino acids: CASSPTGTAGNTIYF. This rearrangement joins TRBV5-4 to TRBJ1-3; TRBD1 might be the D (6 bases). V was cut by 4 bases and J by 2 bases, with 13 bases left in between. The CDR3 spans 15 residues. In germline, CDR1 is SGHNT, CDR2 YYREEE (reference sequence).

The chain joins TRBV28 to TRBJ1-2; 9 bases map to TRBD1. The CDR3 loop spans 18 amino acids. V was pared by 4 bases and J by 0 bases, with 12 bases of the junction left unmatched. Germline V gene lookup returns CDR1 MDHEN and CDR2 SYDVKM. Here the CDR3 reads CASSYLTGTGIANYGYTF. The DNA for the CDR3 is TGTGCCAGCAGTTACCTCACCGGGACAGGGATAGCTAACTATGGCTACACCTTC.

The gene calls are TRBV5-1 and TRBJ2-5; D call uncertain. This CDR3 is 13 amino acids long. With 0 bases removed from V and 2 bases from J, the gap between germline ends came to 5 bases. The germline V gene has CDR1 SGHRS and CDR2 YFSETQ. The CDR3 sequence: CASSLALQETQYF. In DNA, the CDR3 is TGCGCCAGCAGCTTGGCCCTTCAAGAGACCCAGTACTTC.

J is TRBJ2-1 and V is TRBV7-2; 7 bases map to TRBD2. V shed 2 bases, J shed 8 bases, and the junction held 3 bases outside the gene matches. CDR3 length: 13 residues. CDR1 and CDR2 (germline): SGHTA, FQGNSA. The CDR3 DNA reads TGTGCCAGCAGCTTAAGCGGGGCTTATGAGCAGTTCTTC. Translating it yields CASSLSGAYEQFF.

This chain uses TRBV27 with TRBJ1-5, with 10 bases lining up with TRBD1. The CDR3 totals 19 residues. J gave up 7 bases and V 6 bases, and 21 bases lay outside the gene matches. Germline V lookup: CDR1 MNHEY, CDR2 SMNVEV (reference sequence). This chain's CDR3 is CASRGVTTGTGEKGQPQHF. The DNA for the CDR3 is TGTGCCAGCAGGGGGGTCACTACCGGGACAGGGGAAAAAGGGCAGCCCCAGCATTTT.

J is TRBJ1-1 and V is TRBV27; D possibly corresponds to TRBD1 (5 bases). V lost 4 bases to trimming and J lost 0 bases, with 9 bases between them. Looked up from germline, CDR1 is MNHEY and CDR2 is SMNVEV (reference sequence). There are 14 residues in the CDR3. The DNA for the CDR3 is TGTGCCAGCAGTTCGGGACTGCTGAACACTGAAGCTTTCTTT. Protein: CASSSGLLNTEAFF.

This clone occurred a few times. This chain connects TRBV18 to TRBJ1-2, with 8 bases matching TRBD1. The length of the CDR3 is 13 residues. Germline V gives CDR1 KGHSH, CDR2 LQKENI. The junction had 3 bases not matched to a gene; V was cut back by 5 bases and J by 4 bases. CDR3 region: CASSTGQVYGYTF. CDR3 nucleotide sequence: TGTGCCAGCTCAACGGGACAGGTCTATGGCTACACCTTC.

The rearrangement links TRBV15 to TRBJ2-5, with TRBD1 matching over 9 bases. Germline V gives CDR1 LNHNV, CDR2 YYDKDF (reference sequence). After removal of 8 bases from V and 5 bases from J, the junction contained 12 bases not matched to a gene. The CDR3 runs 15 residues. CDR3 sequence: CATLRNPGTGETQYF. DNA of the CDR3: TGTGCCACCTTACGTAACCCCGGGACAGGGGAGACCCAGTACTTC.

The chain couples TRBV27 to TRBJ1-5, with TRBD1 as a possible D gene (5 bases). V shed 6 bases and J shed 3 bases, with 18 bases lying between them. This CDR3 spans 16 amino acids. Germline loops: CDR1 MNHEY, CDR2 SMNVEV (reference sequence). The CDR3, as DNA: TGTGCCAGCAGAAACCACCCCAGGGCTTACAATCAGCCCCAGCATTTT. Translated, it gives CASRNHPRAYNQPQHF.

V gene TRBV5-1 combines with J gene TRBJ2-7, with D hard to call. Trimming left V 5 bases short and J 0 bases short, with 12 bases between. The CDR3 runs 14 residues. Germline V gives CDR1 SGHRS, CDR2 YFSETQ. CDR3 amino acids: CASSPQMLSYEQYF. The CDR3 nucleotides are TGCGCCAGCAGTCCGCAGATGCTCTCCTACGAGCAGTACTTC.

CDR3 amino acids: CASSSTRQGETQYF. The DNA of the CDR3 is TGTGCCAGCAGCTCAACACGGCAGGGGGAGACCCAGTACTTC. The chain combines TRBV28 with TRBJ2-5, with a tentative D call TRBD1 (6 bases). Trimming cost V 6 bases and J 5 bases, with 16 bases left between them. This CDR3 is 14 amino acids long. Per germline, CDR1 MDHEN and CDR2 SYDVKM.

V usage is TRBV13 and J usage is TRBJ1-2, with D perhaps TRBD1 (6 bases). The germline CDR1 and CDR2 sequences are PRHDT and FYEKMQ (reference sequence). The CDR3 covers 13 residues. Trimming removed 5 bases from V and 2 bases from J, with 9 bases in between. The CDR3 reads CASSRTDNYGYTF. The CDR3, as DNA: TGTGCCAGCAGCCGGACAGACAACTATGGCTACACCTTC.

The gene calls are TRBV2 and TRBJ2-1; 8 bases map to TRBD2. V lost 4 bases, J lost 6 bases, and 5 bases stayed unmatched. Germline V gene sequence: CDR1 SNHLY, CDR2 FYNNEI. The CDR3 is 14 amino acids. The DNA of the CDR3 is TGTGCCAGCAGTGGAAGCGGGGGCCCCAATGAGCAGTTCTTC. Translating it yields CASSGSGGPNEQFF. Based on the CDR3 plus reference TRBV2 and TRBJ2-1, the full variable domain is EPEVTQTPSHQVTQMGQEVILRCVPISNHLYFYWYRQILGQKVEFLVSFYNNEISEKSEIFDDQFSVERPDGSNFTLKIRSTKLEDSAMYFCASSGSGGPNEQFFGPGTRLTVL.

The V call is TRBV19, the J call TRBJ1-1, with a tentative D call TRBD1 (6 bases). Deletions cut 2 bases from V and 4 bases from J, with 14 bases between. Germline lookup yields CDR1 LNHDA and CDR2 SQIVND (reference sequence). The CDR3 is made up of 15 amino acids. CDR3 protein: CASSIHRVMGTEAFF. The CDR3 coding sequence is TGTGCCAGTAGTATACACAGGGTGATGGGCACTGAAGCTTTCTTT. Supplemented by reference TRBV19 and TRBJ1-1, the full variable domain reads DGGITQSPKYLFRKEGQNVTLSCEQNLNHDAMYWYRQDPGQGLRLIYYSQIVNDFQKGDIAEGYSVSREKKESFPLTVTSAQKNPTAFYLCASSIHRVMGTEAFFGQGTRLTVV.

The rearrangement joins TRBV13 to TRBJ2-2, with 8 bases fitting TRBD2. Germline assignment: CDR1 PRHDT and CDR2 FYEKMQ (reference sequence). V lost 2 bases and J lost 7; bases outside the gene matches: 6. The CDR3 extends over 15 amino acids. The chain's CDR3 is CASSLRTSTGGELFF. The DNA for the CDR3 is TGTGCCAGCAGCTTACGGACTAGCACTGGCGGGGAGCTGTTTTTT.

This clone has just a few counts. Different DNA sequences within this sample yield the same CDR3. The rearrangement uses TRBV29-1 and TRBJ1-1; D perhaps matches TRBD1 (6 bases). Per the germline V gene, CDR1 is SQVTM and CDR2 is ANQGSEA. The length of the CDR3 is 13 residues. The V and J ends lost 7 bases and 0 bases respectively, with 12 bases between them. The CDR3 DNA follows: TGCAGCGCACGGACAGACATGAACACTGAAGCTTTCTTT. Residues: CSARTDMNTEAFF.

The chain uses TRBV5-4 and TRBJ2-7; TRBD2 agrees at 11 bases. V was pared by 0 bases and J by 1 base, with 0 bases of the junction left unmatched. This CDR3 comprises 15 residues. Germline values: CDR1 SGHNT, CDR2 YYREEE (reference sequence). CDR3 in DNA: TGTGCCAGCAGCTTGGGACTAGCGGGGTCCTACGAGCAGTACTTC. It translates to CASSLGLAGSYEQYF.

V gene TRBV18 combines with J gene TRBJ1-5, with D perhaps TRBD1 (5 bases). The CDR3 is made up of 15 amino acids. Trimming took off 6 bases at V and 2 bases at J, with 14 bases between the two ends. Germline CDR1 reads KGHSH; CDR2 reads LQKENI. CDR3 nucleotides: TGTGCCAGCTCCCCTGGGGGGATTCGCAATCAGCCCCAGCATTTT. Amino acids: CASSPGGIRNQPQHF.

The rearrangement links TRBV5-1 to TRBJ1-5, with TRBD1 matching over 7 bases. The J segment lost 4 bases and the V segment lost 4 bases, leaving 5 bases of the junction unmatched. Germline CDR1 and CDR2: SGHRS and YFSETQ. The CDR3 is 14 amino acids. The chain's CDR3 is CASSPGTANQPQHF. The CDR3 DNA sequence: TGCGCCAGCAGCCCCGGGACAGCGAATCAGCCCCAGCATTTT.